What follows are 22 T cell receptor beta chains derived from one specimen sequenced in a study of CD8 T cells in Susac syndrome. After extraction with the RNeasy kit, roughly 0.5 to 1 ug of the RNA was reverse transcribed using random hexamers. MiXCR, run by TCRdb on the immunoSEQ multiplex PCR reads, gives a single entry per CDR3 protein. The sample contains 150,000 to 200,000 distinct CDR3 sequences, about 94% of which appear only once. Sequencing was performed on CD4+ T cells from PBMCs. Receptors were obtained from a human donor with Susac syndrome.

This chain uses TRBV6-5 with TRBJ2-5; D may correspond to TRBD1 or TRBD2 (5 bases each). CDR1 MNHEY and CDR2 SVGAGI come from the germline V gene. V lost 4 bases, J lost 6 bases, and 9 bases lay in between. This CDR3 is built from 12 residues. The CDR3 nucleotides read TGTGCCAGCAGTTCCGGGACCCAGACCCAGTACTTC. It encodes CASSSGTQTQYF.

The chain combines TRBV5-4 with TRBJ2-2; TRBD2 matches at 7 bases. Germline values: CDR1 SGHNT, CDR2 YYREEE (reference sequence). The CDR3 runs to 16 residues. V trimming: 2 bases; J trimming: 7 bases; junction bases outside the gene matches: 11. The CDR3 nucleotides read TGTGCCAGCAGCTTTCCCTTGGGAGGGAACGGCGGGGAGCTGTTTTTT. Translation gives CASSFPLGGNGGELFF.

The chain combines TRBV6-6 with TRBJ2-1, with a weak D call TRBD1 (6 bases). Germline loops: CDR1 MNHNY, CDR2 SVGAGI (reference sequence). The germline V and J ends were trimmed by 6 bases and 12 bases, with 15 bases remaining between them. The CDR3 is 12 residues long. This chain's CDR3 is CASSPDRRRQFF. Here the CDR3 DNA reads TGTGCCAGCAGCCCCGACAGGCGACGGCAGTTCTTC.

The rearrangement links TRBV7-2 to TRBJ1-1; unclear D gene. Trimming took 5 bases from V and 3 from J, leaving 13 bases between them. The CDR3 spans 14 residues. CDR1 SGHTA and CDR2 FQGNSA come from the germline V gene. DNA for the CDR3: TGTGCCAGCAGCCCAAATGGTCAGTACACTGAAGCTTTCTTT. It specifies CASSPNGQYTEAFF.

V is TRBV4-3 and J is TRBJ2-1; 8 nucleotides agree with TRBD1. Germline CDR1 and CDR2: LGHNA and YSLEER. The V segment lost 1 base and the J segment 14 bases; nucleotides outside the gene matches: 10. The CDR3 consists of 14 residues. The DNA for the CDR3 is TGCGCCAGCAGCCAAGCTTTGGGCGTGGACAGGGAGTTCTTC. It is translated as CASSQALGVDREFF.

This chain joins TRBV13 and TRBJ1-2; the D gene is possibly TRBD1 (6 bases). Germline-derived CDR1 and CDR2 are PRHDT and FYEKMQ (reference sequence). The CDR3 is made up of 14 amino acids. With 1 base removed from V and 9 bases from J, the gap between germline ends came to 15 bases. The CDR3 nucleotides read TGTGCCAGCAGCTTAGAGCAGGGGAGATTAAGCTACACCTTC. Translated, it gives CASSLEQGRLSYTF.

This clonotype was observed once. CDR3 in amino acids: CSATGGRGYTF. In nucleotides, the CDR3 is TGCAGTGCTACAGGTGGACGAGGCTACACCTTC. The chain recombines TRBV20-1 with TRBJ1-2, with D unclear. Trimming cost V 4 bases and J 8 bases, with 11 bases left between them. The CDR3 loop spans 11 amino acids. Germline-derived CDR1 and CDR2 are DFQATT and SNEGSKA (reference sequence).

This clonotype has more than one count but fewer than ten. The CDR3 loop is CASSAGGSYNEQFF. The CDR3 DNA is TGTGCCAGCAGTGCGGGAGGTTCTTACAATGAGCAGTTCTTC. The chain carries TRBV6-5 and TRBJ2-1; TRBD2 aligns across 8 bases. The CDR3 is 14 residues long. Germline V lookup: CDR1 MNHEY, CDR2 SVGAGI. Unmatched junction bases numbered 4, after V lost 5 bases and J lost 4 bases.

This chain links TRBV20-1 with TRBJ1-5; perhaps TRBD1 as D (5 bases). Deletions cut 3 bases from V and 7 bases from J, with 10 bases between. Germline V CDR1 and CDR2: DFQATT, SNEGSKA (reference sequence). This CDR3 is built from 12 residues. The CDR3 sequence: CSASEGNQPQHF. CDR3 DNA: TGCAGTGCTAGCGAGGGGAACCAGCCCCAGCATTTT.

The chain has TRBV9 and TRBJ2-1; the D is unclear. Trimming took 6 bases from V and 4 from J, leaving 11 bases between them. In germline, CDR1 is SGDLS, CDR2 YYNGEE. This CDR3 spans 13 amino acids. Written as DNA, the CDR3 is TGTGCCAGCAATAGTAGGACGTACAATGAGCAGTTCTTC. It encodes CASNSRTYNEQFF. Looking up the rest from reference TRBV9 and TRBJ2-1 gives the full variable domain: DSGVTQTPKHLITATGQRVTLRCSPRSGDLSVYWYQQSLDQGLQFLIQYYNGEERAKGNILERFSAQQFPDLHSELNLSSLELGDSALYFCASNSRTYNEQFFGPGTRLTVL.

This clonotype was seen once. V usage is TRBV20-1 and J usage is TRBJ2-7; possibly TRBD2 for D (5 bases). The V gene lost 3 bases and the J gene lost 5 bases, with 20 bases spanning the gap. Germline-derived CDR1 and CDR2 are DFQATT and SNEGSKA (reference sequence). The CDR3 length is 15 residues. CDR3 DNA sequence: TGCAGTGCTAGTACCCCTCTACGGCGGGCCCACGAGCAGTACTTC. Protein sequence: CSASTPLRRAHEQYF.

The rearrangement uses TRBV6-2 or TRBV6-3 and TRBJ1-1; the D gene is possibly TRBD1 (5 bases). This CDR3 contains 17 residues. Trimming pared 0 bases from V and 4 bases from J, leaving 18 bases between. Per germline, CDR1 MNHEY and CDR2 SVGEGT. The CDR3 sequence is CASSYSDSGLEGTEAFF. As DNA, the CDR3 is TGTGCCAGCAGTTACTCAGATTCGGGGCTCGAGGGCACTGAAGCTTTCTTT.

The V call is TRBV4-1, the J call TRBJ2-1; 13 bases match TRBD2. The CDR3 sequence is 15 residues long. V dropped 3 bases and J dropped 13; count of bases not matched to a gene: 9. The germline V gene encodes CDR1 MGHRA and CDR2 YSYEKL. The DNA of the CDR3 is TGCGCCAGCAGCCACCCTCTACTAGCGGGGGGGCATCAGTTCTTC. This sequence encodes CASSHPLLAGGHQFF.

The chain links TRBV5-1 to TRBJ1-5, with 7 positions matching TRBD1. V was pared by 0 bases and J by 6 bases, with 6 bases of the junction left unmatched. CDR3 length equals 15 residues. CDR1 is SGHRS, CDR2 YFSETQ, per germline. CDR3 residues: CASSLAGTAAQPQHF. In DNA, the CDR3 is TGCGCCAGCAGCTTGGCCGGGACAGCGGCTCAGCCCCAGCATTTT.

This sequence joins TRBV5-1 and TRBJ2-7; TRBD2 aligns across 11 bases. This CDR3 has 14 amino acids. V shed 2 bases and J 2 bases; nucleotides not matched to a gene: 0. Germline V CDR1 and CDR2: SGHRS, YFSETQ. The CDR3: CASSFSGRAYEQYF. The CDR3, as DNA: TGCGCCAGCAGCTTTAGCGGGAGGGCCTACGAGCAGTACTTC.

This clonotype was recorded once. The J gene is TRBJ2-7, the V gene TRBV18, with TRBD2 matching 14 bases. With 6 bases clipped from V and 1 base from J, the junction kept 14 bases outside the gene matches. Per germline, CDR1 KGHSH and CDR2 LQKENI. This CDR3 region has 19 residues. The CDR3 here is CASSQPGLAGVGGSYEQYF. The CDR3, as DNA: TGTGCCAGCTCTCAACCGGGACTAGCGGGAGTTGGTGGGTCCTACGAGCAGTACTTC.

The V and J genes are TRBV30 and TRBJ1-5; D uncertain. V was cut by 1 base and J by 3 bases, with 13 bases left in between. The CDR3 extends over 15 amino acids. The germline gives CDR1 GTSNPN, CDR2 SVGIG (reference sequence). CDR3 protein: CAWSAPRGINQPQHF. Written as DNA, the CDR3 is TGTGCCTGGAGTGCCCCACGTGGGATCAATCAGCCCCAGCATTTT.

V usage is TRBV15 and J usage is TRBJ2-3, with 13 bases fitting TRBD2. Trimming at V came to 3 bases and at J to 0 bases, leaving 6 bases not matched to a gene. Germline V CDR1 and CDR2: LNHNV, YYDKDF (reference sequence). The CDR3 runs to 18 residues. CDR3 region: CATSSGTSGAFSTDTQYF. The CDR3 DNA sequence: TGTGCCACCAGCAGCGGGACTAGCGGGGCTTTTAGCACAGATACGCAGTATTTT.

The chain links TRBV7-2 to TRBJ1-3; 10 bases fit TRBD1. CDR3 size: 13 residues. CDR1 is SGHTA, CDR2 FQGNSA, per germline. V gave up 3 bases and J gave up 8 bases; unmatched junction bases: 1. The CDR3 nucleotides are TGTGCCAGCAGCTTCGGGACAGGGGACACCATATATTTT. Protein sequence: CASSFGTGDTIYF.

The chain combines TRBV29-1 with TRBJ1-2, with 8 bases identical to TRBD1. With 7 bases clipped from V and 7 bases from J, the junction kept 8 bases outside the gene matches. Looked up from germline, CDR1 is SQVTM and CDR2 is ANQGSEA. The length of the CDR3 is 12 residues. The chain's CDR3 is CSAMDRAGGYTF. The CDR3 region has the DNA TGCAGCGCCATGGACAGGGCAGGTGGCTACACCTTC.

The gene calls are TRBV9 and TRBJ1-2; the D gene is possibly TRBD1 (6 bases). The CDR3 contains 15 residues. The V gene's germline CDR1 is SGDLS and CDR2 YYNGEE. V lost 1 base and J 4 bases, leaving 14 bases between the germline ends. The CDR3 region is CASSVRIGGVYGYTF. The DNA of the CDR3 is TGTGCCAGCAGCGTAAGGATAGGGGGAGTCTATGGCTACACCTTC.

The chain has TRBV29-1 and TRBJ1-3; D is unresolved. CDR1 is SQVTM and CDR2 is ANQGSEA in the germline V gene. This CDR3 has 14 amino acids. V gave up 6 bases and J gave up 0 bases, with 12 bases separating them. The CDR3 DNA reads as TGCAGCGTGGCGGTGGGTGGCTCTGGAAACACCATATATTTT. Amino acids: CSVAVGGSGNTIYF.